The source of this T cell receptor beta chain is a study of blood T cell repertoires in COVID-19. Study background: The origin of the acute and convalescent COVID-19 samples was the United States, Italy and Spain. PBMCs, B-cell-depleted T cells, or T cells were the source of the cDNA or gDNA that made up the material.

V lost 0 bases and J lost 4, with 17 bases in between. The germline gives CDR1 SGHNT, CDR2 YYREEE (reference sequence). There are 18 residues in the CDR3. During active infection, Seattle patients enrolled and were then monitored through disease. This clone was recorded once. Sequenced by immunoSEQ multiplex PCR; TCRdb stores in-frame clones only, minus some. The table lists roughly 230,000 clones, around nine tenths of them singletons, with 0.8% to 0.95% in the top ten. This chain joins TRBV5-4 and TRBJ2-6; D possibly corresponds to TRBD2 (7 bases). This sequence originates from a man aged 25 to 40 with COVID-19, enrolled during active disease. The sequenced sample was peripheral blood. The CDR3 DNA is TGTGCCAGCAGCTTGGGTGTAGGCAGGGGAGGGGGGGCCAACGTCCTGACTTTC. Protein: CASSLGVGRGGGANVLTF.